A single sample is the source of the 31 T cell receptor beta chains below, sequenced in a study of shared clonotypes between healthy human individuals. Measured with immunoSEQ multiplex PCR; TCRdb has only the in-frame clones, and not every one. Of about 1.5 million clones listed, nearly 99% are singletons. The sequencing sample was made of naive CD4+ T cells sorted from blood. Specified subset: CD45RA+ positively selected. The receptors here all came from a man aged 25-40 years in good health.

Details on this clone: At one boundary the junction diverges from the germline segment, which might be a read error. Other DNA sequences in this specimen translate into the identical CDR3. The chain links TRBV18 to TRBJ2-6; possible D gene TRBD1, 5 bases. The CDR3 has 16 amino acids. Germline V gene lookup returns CDR1 KGHSH and CDR2 LQKENI. The CDR3 nucleotides are TGTGCCAGCTCACCTGACCAGATCTCTGGGGCCAACGTCCTAACTTTC. It yields the protein CASSPDQISGANVLTF.

The chain joins TRBV4-3 to TRBJ2-7, with D maybe TRBD1 (6 bases). Trimming took 0 bases from V and 3 from J, leaving 12 bases between them. CDR3 size: 15 residues. The germline V gene has CDR1 LGHNA and CDR2 YSLEER. The CDR3 DNA reads as TGCGCCAGCAGCCAAGATCCGGGACACATCTACGAGCAGTACTTC. This translates into CASSQDPGHIYEQYF.

The chain combines TRBV15 with TRBJ1-5; 10 bases line up with TRBD1. CDR1 and CDR2 (germline): LNHNV, YYDKDF (reference sequence). The CDR3 runs to 20 residues. Germline trimming cut 5 bases from V and 0 bases from J; bases unmatched to any gene: 16. CDR3 sequence reads: CATSGQGGRLWGGSNQPQHF. DNA of the CDR3: TGTGCCACCAGCGGACAGGGGGGGCGGTTGTGGGGAGGTAGCAATCAGCCCCAGCATTTT.

The chain has TRBV2 and TRBJ2-2, with 8 nucleotides matching TRBD1. Germline lookup yields CDR1 SNHLY and CDR2 FYNNEI. V dropped 5 bases and J dropped 3; count of bases not matched to a gene: 5. The CDR3 has 15 amino acids. Here the CDR3 DNA reads TGTGCCAGCAGTATCCAGGGGGCGGACACCGGGGAGCTGTTTTTT. It codes for CASSIQGADTGELFF.

The chain joins TRBV19 to TRBJ2-1, with D possibly TRBD2 on 5 matching bases. The germline V gene has CDR1 LNHDA and CDR2 SQIVND (reference sequence). Trimming removed 1 base at V and 12 bases at J, with 16 bases between. The CDR3 loop spans 14 amino acids. For the CDR3, the DNA is TGTGCCAGTAGTATAGGGGGAGCGATTGGGTGGCAGTTCTTC. This codes for CASSIGGAIGWQFF.

The V gene is TRBV14, the J gene TRBJ2-3; the match to TRBD2 covers 9 bases. Germline loops: CDR1 SGHDN, CDR2 FVKESK. The trim removed 4 bases at V and 2 bases at J, leaving 7 bases unmatched. The CDR3 has 16 amino acids. The CDR3 is CASSLSSGIDTDTQYF. The DNA of the CDR3 is TGTGCCAGCAGCCTTTCTAGCGGGATCGACACAGATACGCAGTATTTT.

The chain has TRBV30 and TRBJ1-1; 9 bases are shared with TRBD1. J gave up 6 bases and V 5 bases, and 7 bases lay outside the gene matches. The CDR3 runs 13 residues. In germline, CDR1 is GTSNPN, CDR2 SVGIG (reference sequence). The CDR3 loop reads CAWEGQGKSEAFF. Here the CDR3 DNA reads TGTGCCTGGGAGGGACAGGGTAAGTCTGAAGCTTTCTTT.

V is TRBV6-5 and J is TRBJ2-4, with D possibly called TRBD1 or TRBD2 (5 bases each). Germline V gene data show CDR1 as MNHEY and CDR2 as SVGAGI. Trimming stripped 6 bases from V and 6 bases from J, with 12 bases between. There are 13 residues in the CDR3. This CDR3 is CASSLGTPNIQYF. The CDR3 nucleotides are TGTGCCAGCAGCCTAGGGACCCCAAACATTCAGTACTTC.

The chain uses TRBV19 and TRBJ1-2, with D tentatively TRBD1 (6 bases). Looked up from germline, CDR1 is LNHDA and CDR2 is SQIVND (reference sequence). V gave up 0 bases and J gave up 3 bases, with 8 bases separating them. CDR3 length: 14 residues. The CDR3, as DNA: TGTGCCAGTAGTATAGAAAAGGGGGACTATGGCTACACCTTC. Its protein product is CASSIEKGDYGYTF. The whole variable domain, remainder taken from reference TRBV19 and TRBJ1-2, is DGGITQSPKYLFRKEGQNVTLSCEQNLNHDAMYWYRQDPGQGLRLIYYSQIVNDFQKGDIAEGYSVSREKKESFPLTVTSAQKNPTAFYLCASSIEKGDYGYTFGSGTRLTVV.

The V gene is TRBV18, the J gene TRBJ2-3, with D possibly being TRBD2 (5 bases). V lost 2 bases and J lost 5, with 17 bases in between. The CDR3 length is 16 residues. Germline loops: CDR1 KGHSH, CDR2 LQKENI. The CDR3 bases are TGTGCCAGCTCACCAGCCCAACTAGTTGGTGGAGATACGCAGTATTTT. Translated: CASSPAQLVGGDTQYF.

For this clone: This specimen includes other DNA sequences encoding the same CDR3. The chain uses TRBV15 and TRBJ2-5, with 9 nucleotides matching TRBD2. The V and J ends lost 1 base and 3 bases, in that order; junction bases with no gene match: 0. Germline CDR1 and CDR2: LNHNV and YYDKDF (reference sequence). The CDR3 is 14 residues long. The CDR3 DNA reads as TGTGCCACCAGCAGAGGACTAGCGGAAGAGACCCAGTACTTC. This gives the protein CATSRGLAEETQYF.

CDR3 protein: CSVALTGNTRGNQPQHF. DNA of the CDR3: TGCAGCGTTGCTTTAACAGGGAATACGAGGGGCAATCAGCCCCAGCATTTT. V gene TRBV29-1 combines with J gene TRBJ1-5; possible D gene TRBD1, 6 bases. Germline V gene data show CDR1 as SQVTM and CDR2 as ANQGSEA. The CDR3 is made up of 17 amino acids. Trimming stripped 4 bases from V and 2 bases from J, with 21 bases between.

J is TRBJ2-7 and V is TRBV2; TRBD1 might be the D (5 bases). Germline CDR1 is SNHLY and CDR2 is FYNNEI. This CDR3 has 13 amino acids. Between the trimmed V and J ends, which lost 5 bases and 1 base, there was a span of 9 bases. In nucleotides, the CDR3 is TGTGCCAGCAGTAAAGGGGAATCCTACGAGCAGTACTTC. Its protein is CASSKGESYEQYF.

This chain joins TRBV29-1 and TRBJ2-5, with 12 bases aligning to TRBD1. Per germline, CDR1 SQVTM and CDR2 ANQGSEA. The CDR3 runs 14 residues. The V segment lost 7 bases and the J segment 5 bases; nucleotides outside the gene matches: 8. CDR3 coding DNA: TGCAGCGGCCGGGACAGGGGGCCCCACGAGACCCAGTACTTC. It translates to CSGRDRGPHETQYF.

The chain is built from TRBV28 and TRBJ2-3; the D is unclear. The V gene's germline CDR1 is MDHEN and CDR2 SYDVKM. V gave up 6 bases and J gave up 0 bases, with 16 bases separating them. This CDR3 has 16 amino acids. Written as DNA, the CDR3 is TGTGCCAGCAGCCCGCGACTCGGCTCTAGCACAGATACGCAGTATTTT. Its protein product is CASSPRLGSSTDTQYF.

V usage is TRBV2 and J usage is TRBJ2-2; 11 bases are shared with TRBD2. CDR1 is SNHLY and CDR2 is FYNNEI in the germline V gene. CDR3 length equals 17 residues. After removal of 5 bases from V and 1 base from J, the junction contained 6 bases not matched to a gene. Here the CDR3 reads CASSRLAGGLNTGELFF. As DNA, the CDR3 is TGTGCCAGCAGTCGTTTAGCGGGAGGGCTGAACACCGGGGAGCTGTTTTTT.

The chain couples TRBV5-1 to TRBJ2-5; the D gene is possibly TRBD1 (7 bases). This CDR3 contains 14 residues. CDR1 is SGHRS and CDR2 is YFSETQ in the germline V gene. Trimming pared 6 bases from V and 5 bases from J, leaving 17 bases between. CDR3 sequence reads: CASTGDRRPETQYF. The CDR3 region has the DNA TGCGCCAGCACGGGGGACAGACGACCGGAGACCCAGTACTTC.

The chain combines TRBV6-1 with TRBJ1-1; D not certain. The germline CDR1 and CDR2 sequences are MNHNS and SASEGT. The length of the CDR3 is 13 residues. V gave up 4 bases and J gave up 1 base, with 7 bases separating them. The CDR3 region is CASSAMGNTEAFF. DNA of the CDR3: TGTGCCAGCAGTGCTATGGGGAACACTGAAGCTTTCTTT.

The chain is built from TRBV30 and TRBJ2-1; 7 bases fit TRBD2. With 3 bases clipped from V and 0 bases from J, the junction kept 11 bases outside the gene matches. Germline lookup yields CDR1 GTSNPN and CDR2 SVGIG (reference sequence). The CDR3 is made up of 17 amino acids. The CDR3 DNA is TGTGCCTGGAGCTCCCCCAGCGGGATAAGCTCCTACAATGAGCAGTTCTTC. Protein: CAWSSPSGISSYNEQFF.

Regarding this clone: The sample has other DNA sequences that encode this CDR3 too. J is TRBJ2-7 and V is TRBV5-1; D remains unclear. Between the trimmed V and J ends, which lost 0 bases and 2 bases, there was a span of 6 bases. Looked up from germline, CDR1 is SGHRS and CDR2 is YFSETQ. CDR3 length: 13 amino acids. Here the CDR3 reads CASSLGVPYEQYF. CDR3 sequence (DNA): TGCGCCAGCAGCTTGGGGGTACCCTACGAGCAGTACTTC.

The V and J genes are TRBV9 and TRBJ2-1; TRBD2 aligns across 8 bases. The CDR3 covers 14 residues. Germline V gives CDR1 SGDLS, CDR2 YYNGEE. V shed 0 bases and J 9 bases; nucleotides not matched to a gene: 5. The CDR3 nucleotides read TGTGCCAGCAGCGTAGTGAGCGGGAGTACTGAGCAGTTCTTC. Protein product: CASSVVSGSTEQFF. The full variable domain, completed using reference TRBV9 and TRBJ2-1, is DSGVTQTPKHLITATGQRVTLRCSPRSGDLSVYWYQQSLDQGLQFLIQYYNGEERAKGNILERFSAQQFPDLHSELNLSSLELGDSALYFCASSVVSGSTEQFFGPGTRLTVL.

To note about this clone: Other DNA sequences in this sample translate to the same CDR3. The chain couples TRBV10-3 to TRBJ2-7; 8 bases are shared with TRBD2. The germline V gene encodes CDR1 ENHRY and CDR2 SYGVKD. The CDR3 is 14 residues long. V shed 5 bases and J 0 bases; nucleotides not matched to a gene: 3. For the CDR3, the DNA is TGTGCCATCAGTCTAGCGGGCAGCTCCTACGAGCAGTACTTC. It yields the protein CAISLAGSSYEQYF.

The chain uses TRBV18 and TRBJ2-3; D uncertain. This CDR3 is 14 amino acids long. Trimming removed 0 bases at V and 7 bases at J, with 11 bases between. CDR1 and CDR2 (germline): KGHSH, LQKENI. CDR3 in amino acids: CASSPPGFEHTQYF. CDR3 nucleotides: TGTGCCAGCTCACCACCGGGTTTTGAACATACGCAGTATTTT.

The chain recombines TRBV27 with TRBJ2-7; D is unclear. The CDR3 is made up of 15 amino acids. From germline, CDR1 is MNHEY and CDR2 SMNVEV (reference sequence). Trimming shortened V by 2 bases and J by 1 base, and 12 bases separated the two germline ends. In DNA, the CDR3 is TGTGCCAGCAGTTTAGGAAGATCTCCGTCCTACGAGCAGTACTTC. Translation: CASSLGRSPSYEQYF.

The chain has TRBV19 and TRBJ2-2, with D maybe TRBD1 (5 bases). Trimming cost V 7 bases and J 6 bases, with 15 bases left between them. Germline V gives CDR1 LNHDA, CDR2 SQIVND (reference sequence). The CDR3 consists of 14 residues. The CDR3, as DNA: TGTGCCAGTAACGGAGACCCCAGGGCCGGGGAGCTGTTTTTT. Protein product: CASNGDPRAGELFF.

This clone appeared once. The V and J genes are TRBV18 and TRBJ2-2; 8 positions agree with TRBD1. Trimming took 6 bases from V and 5 from J; bases not matched to a gene: 8. This CDR3 is built from 15 residues. Germline V gene data show CDR1 as KGHSH and CDR2 as LQKENI. The CDR3 spells CASSDGTGGTGELFF. In nucleotides, the CDR3 is TGTGCCAGCTCGGACGGGACAGGAGGGACCGGGGAGCTGTTTTTT.

The chain recombines TRBV25-1 with TRBJ2-5; 7 nucleotides line up with TRBD1. V was pared by 0 bases and J by 11 bases, with 3 bases of the junction left unmatched. The CDR3 sequence is 12 residues long. The germline V gene encodes CDR1 MGHDK and CDR2 SYGVNS. This chain's CDR3 is CASSEYPGQQYF. CDR3 nucleotide sequence: TGTGCCAGCAGTGAATACCCGGGACAGCAGTACTTC. The full variable domain, completed using reference TRBV25-1 and TRBJ2-5, is EADIYQTPRYLVIGTGKKITLECSQTMGHDKMYWYQQDPGMELHLIHYSYGVNSTEKGDLSSESTVSRIRTEHFPLTLESARPSHTSQYLCASSEYPGQQYFGPGTRLLVL.

CDR3 loop: CASSLRAGSGNTIYF. The DNA of the CDR3 is TGTGCCAGCAGCTTGCGCGCGGGCTCTGGAAACACCATATATTTT. V and J are TRBV5-4 and TRBJ1-3, with no clear D. V lost 1 base to trimming and J lost 0 bases, with 8 bases between them. CDR1 and CDR2 from the germline V gene are SGHNT and YYREEE (reference sequence). This CDR3 spans 15 amino acids.

The chain recombines TRBV28 with TRBJ1-5; D is uncertain. CDR1 is MDHEN, CDR2 SYDVKM, per germline. Trimming stripped 7 bases from V and 7 bases from J, with 14 bases between. This CDR3 region has 13 residues. CDR3: CASTLVLIQPQHF. CDR3 DNA sequence: TGTGCCAGCACCCTGGTCCTCATCCAGCCCCAGCATTTT.

Remarks on this clone: At the DNA level, this CDR3 is encoded by other sequences in the same sample as well. The chain uses TRBV5-1 and TRBJ2-2; D is possibly TRBD2 (6 bases). The V and J ends lost 4 bases and 3 bases respectively, with 13 bases between them. This CDR3 spans 15 amino acids. Germline CDR1 SGHRS, CDR2 YFSETQ. CDR3 amino acids: CASSPGARDTGELFF. The CDR3 nucleotides read TGCGCCAGCAGCCCGGGAGCGCGGGACACCGGGGAGCTGTTTTTT.

The CDR3 DNA reads TGTGCCATCAGACCACCGGGACACAACTATGGCTACACCTTC. Translating it yields CAIRPPGHNYGYTF. V and J are TRBV10-3 and TRBJ1-2; perhaps TRBD1 as D (6 bases). Germline V CDR1 and CDR2: ENHRY, SYGVKD. V dropped 6 bases and J dropped 2 bases, with 13 bases sitting between them. The CDR3 runs 14 residues.